The clone carrying this TCR beta chain was picked up a small number of times. TCRdb reanalysed the reads using MiXCR and keeps one entry per CDR3 protein. The repertoire consists of about 320,000 distinct CDR3 sequences, with more than 8% occurring once and the leading ten covering 4.3%. These data originate in a study of T cell repertoires in cytomegalovirus infection. The CDR3 length is 17 residues. The V end was cut by 0 bases, the J end by 0 bases, with 12 bases between. Germline-derived CDR1 and CDR2 are ENHRY and SYGVKD. Specimen: PBMCs. The sequence was collected from a human donor in good health (CMV status not recorded). Some clones in this sample may be carry-over from other donors' samples. V is TRBV10-3 and J is TRBJ2-1; D perhaps matches TRBD2 (5 bases). The CDR3 loop reads CAISESLTGNSYNEQFF. CDR3 sequence (DNA): TGTGCCATCAGTGAGTCGCTAACGGGGAACTCCTACAATGAGCAGTTCTTC.